This T cell receptor beta chain was captured in a study of beta chain features in type 1 diabetes. Study-wide findings and caveats: The question of HLA type influencing TCRB rearrangement was one that remained unresolved here.

The entirety of the isolated RNA underwent reverse transcription, so expressed TCRB transcripts were sequenced. Generated by immunoSEQ multiplex PCR, the TCRdb table keeps only in-frame clones and is missing some. The top ten clones hold 0.44% of a sample with almost 350,000 clones, 6.5% to 10% of them seen once. This clone was recorded many times. Its antigen is undetermined. Populations isolated by sorting all had purity greater than 98%. Germline CDR1 is SGHTA and CDR2 is FQGNSA. V gave up 10 bases and J gave up 6 bases; unmatched junction bases: 9. This CDR3 is 14 amino acids long. Sequencing was performed on central memory CD4+ T cells from blood. The TCR comes from a woman aged 18-29 years in good health. The V call is TRBV7-2, the J call TRBJ2-1, with 10 bases identical to TRBD1. The CDR3, as DNA: TGTGCCAACACTCCGGGACAGGGGTCCAATGAGCAGTTCTTC. Its translation is CANTPGQGSNEQFF.